The 18 T cell receptor beta chains reported below all come from one sample, sequenced in a study of blood T cells in healthy people across ages. A J-beta primer mix and a sample-barcoded 5' primer were used in a second PCR of about 7 to 12 cycles. One entry per CDR3 protein, called by TCRdb with MiXCR from the 5' RACE reads. This table holds roughly 1.5 million distinct CDR3 sequences, roughly 43% found once. Sequencing used blood. Receptors were obtained from a woman in her late teens or twenties in good health.

The genes are TRBV20-1 and TRBJ2-1; 14 bases match TRBD2. The CDR3 runs to 14 residues. Per the germline V gene, CDR1 is DFQATT and CDR2 is SNEGSKA (reference sequence). V shed 5 bases, J shed 6 bases, and the junction held 3 bases outside the gene matches. The CDR3 coding sequence is TGCAGTGCTTTGGGACTAGCGGGAGTCAATGAGCAGTTCTTC. Protein product: CSALGLAGVNEQFF.

This clonotype was seen a few times. This chain uses TRBV12-3 or TRBV12-4 with TRBJ1-2; 9 nucleotides match TRBD1. This CDR3 is 14 amino acids long. The V segment lost 2 bases and the J segment 6 bases; nucleotides outside the gene matches: 4. The CDR3 loop reads CASSLMGQGHGYTF. The DNA of the CDR3 is TGTGCCAGCAGTTTAATGGGACAGGGACATGGCTACACCTTC.

This chain connects TRBV27 to TRBJ2-7, with TRBD1 matching over 7 bases. CDR3 length: 16 residues. From germline, CDR1 is MNHEY and CDR2 SMNVEV (reference sequence). V shed 3 bases and J 7 bases; nucleotides not matched to a gene: 15. The CDR3 loop reads CASSFEAGGSPNEQYF. The CDR3, as DNA: TGTGCCAGCAGTTTTGAAGCAGGGGGTTCCCCCAATGAGCAGTACTTC.

The DNA for the CDR3 is TGTGCCAGCAGCTTAGATCCCAGTCAGCCCCAGCATTTT. The encoded protein is CASSLDPSQPQHF. This rearrangement joins TRBV7-9 to TRBJ1-5; D gene unclear. V lost 1 base and J 6 bases, leaving 7 bases between the germline ends. The CDR3 consists of 13 residues. CDR1 is SEHNR, CDR2 FQNEAQ, per germline (reference sequence).

This clonotype has more than one count but fewer than ten. V gene TRBV27 combines with J gene TRBJ2-5; D is undetermined. The J call is in doubt because the DNA end fits TRBJ2-7 better. CDR3 length: 13 amino acids. CDR1 and CDR2 (germline): MNHEY, SMNVEV (reference sequence). The CDR3 reads CASSPLGLHEQYF. DNA of the CDR3: TGTGCCAGCAGTCCCCTGGGTCTCCACGAGCAGTACTTC.

The chain carries TRBV24-1 and TRBJ2-6; 9 nucleotides agree with TRBD1. After removal of 4 bases from V and 4 bases from J, the junction contained 4 bases not matched to a gene. Germline assignment: CDR1 KGHDR and CDR2 SFDVKD. This CDR3 is 16 amino acids long. CDR3 protein: CATSEGTGSGANVLTF. Here the CDR3 DNA reads TGTGCCACCAGTGAAGGGACAGGGTCAGGGGCCAACGTCCTGACTTTC.

This clonotype was seen once. This chain uses TRBV6-5 with TRBJ1-2, with D perhaps TRBD1 (5 bases). Trimming left V 6 bases short and J 4 bases short, with 15 bases between. This CDR3 has 14 amino acids. Germline V gene lookup returns CDR1 MNHEY and CDR2 SVGAGI. The DNA for the CDR3 is TGTGCCAGCAGCGCAGGGCCTTCTTTCTATGGCTACACCTTC. Its translation: CASSAGPSFYGYTF.

The chain uses TRBV11-2 and TRBJ2-4; unclear D gene. V was clipped by 3 bases and J by 0 bases, with 9 bases between them. Germline V CDR1 and CDR2: SGHAT, FQNNGV. The CDR3 extends over 15 amino acids. The CDR3 region is CASSFYTLAKNIQYF. CDR3 DNA: TGTGCCAGCAGCTTCTACACGTTAGCCAAAAACATTCAGTACTTC.

This clonotype was seen more than once but under ten times. The chain employs TRBV12-3 or TRBV12-4 and TRBJ2-4, with TRBD2 matching over 9 bases. The J call may not be correct, given that the DNA end is closer to TRBJ2-7. The CDR3 is 14 amino acids. The CDR3 DNA sequence: TGTGCCAGCAGTCCCCTAGCGGGATCAGGCGAGCAGTACTTC. Translated: CASSPLAGSGEQYF.

J is TRBJ2-7 and V is TRBV27; D ambiguous. CDR3 length equals 13 residues. Trimming took 6 bases from V and 5 from J, leaving 14 bases between them. The germline V gene has CDR1 MNHEY and CDR2 SMNVEV (reference sequence). Here the CDR3 reads CASSNNGGDEQYF. CDR3 DNA sequence: TGTGCCAGCAGCAATAATGGTGGGGACGAGCAGTACTTC.

V is TRBV7-9 and J is TRBJ2-1; D uncertain. In germline, CDR1 is SEHNR, CDR2 FQNEAQ (reference sequence). V was trimmed by 4 bases and J by 7 bases, leaving 11 bases between them. The CDR3 contains 13 residues. For the CDR3, the DNA is TGTGCCAGCAGCTCAGGCTTAAAGAATGAGCAGTTCTTC. Its protein is CASSSGLKNEQFF.

The sample holds a few counts of this clonotype. V usage is TRBV6-1 and J usage is TRBJ1-2; maybe TRBD1 (5 bases). The CDR3 contains 14 residues. V gave up 3 bases and J gave up 5 bases, with 13 bases separating them. Germline values: CDR1 MNHNS, CDR2 SASEGT. CDR3: CASSDYQGVYGYTF. The DNA for the CDR3 is TGTGCCAGCAGTGATTATCAGGGAGTGTATGGCTACACCTTC.

This clonotype was detected only a few times. The chain is built from TRBV30 and TRBJ2-5, with TRBD1 as a possible D gene (5 bases). The DNA end is more similar to TRBJ2-7, so the J call may be wrong. The germline V gene has CDR1 GTSNPN and CDR2 SVGIG (reference sequence). The CDR3 covers 14 residues. The CDR3 sequence: CAWSLRVLMDEQYF. CDR3 DNA sequence: TGTGCCTGGAGTCTCAGGGTACTGATGGACGAGCAGTACTTC.

This chain connects TRBV20-1 to TRBJ1-1; 7 bases fit TRBD1. Germline lookup yields CDR1 DFQATT and CDR2 SNEGSKA (reference sequence). This CDR3 contains 13 residues. The CDR3 DNA follows: TGCATTACGACAGGGATGTTGAACACTGAAGCTTTCTTT. It specifies CITTGMLNTEAFF.

This clonotype showed up just a few times. This chain connects TRBV6-5 to TRBJ2-7; TRBD1 aligns across 9 bases. V lost 2 bases and J lost 3; bases outside the gene matches: 5. The V gene's germline CDR1 is MNHEY and CDR2 SVGAGI. CDR3 length: 15 residues. CDR3 in DNA: TGTGCCAGCAGTTACGGGCCGGGACAGGGCTACGAGCAGTACTTC. This codes for CASSYGPGQGYEQYF.

The gene calls are TRBV27 and TRBJ1-2, with 8 bases identical to TRBD1. CDR1 is MNHEY, CDR2 SMNVEV, per germline (reference sequence). This CDR3 comprises 14 residues. The J segment lost 5 bases and the V segment lost 7 bases, leaving 9 bases of the junction unmatched. CDR3 bases: TGTGCCAGCAAACCGGGACAGGAAAGTTATGGCTACACCTTC. Translation: CASKPGQESYGYTF.

This sequence joins TRBV29-1 and TRBJ2-7, with 11 bases aligning to TRBD2. Unmatched junction bases numbered 11, after V lost 6 bases and J lost 7 bases. Looked up from germline, CDR1 is SQVTM and CDR2 is ANQGSEA. CDR3 length: 14 residues. The CDR3 loop is CSVGGLAVGNEQYF. In DNA, the CDR3 is TGCAGCGTGGGGGGACTAGCGGTGGGGAATGAGCAGTACTTC.

This clonotype was found a few times. V and J are TRBV7-9 and TRBJ2-1; TRBD2 might be the D (6 bases). Germline CDR1 SEHNR, CDR2 FQNEAQ (reference sequence). This CDR3 spans 15 amino acids. V shed 5 bases and J shed 7 bases, with 18 bases lying between them. The CDR3 nucleotides read TGTGCCAGCAGCCTACCAGGGCGGGAAGGGAATGAGCAGTTCTTC. This gives the protein CASSLPGREGNEQFF. Looking up the rest from reference TRBV7-9 and TRBJ2-1 gives the full variable domain: DTGVSQNPRHKITKRGQNVTFRCDPISEHNRLYWYRQTLGQGPEFLTYFQNEAQLEKSRLLSDRFSAERPKGSFSTLEIQRTEQGDSAMYLCASSLPGREGNEQFFGPGTRLTVL.